The rows below give T cell receptor beta chains drawn from one sample of a study of beta chain features in type 1 diabetes. Here immunoSEQ multiplex PCR was the method, and the copy in TCRdb shows in-frame clones only, minus some. The table lists hundreds of thousands of clones, roughly 11% of them singletons, with 0.015% in the top ten. Specimen: naive CD4+ T cells from blood. These receptor sequences come from a woman aged 25 to 45 in good health. Both conserved end residues are part of each CDR3. D genes are given only for firm matches. Size is stated for part of the rows, as once, few or many counts, or as a class when the clone is expanded.

j_call,clone_size,d_call,v_call,cdr3_aa,cdr3_nt
TRBJ2-1,few,TRBD2,TRBV9,CASSAGLADNEQFF,TGTGCCAGCAGCGCGGGACTAGCGGACAATGAGCAGTTCTTC
TRBJ1-2,-,-,TRBV30,CAWSVIQGLTYGYTF,TGTGCCTGGAGTGTAATCCAGGGTTTGACCTATGGCTACACCTTC
TRBJ1-5,few,TRBD1,TRBV11-2,CASSLGTGGQPQHF,TGTGCCAGCAGCTTGGGCACAGGGGGCCAGCCCCAGCATTTT
TRBJ1-1,few,-,TRBV19,CASSIQGMRSEAFF,TGTGCCAGTAGTATCCAGGGTATGCGGTCTGAAGCTTTCTTT
TRBJ1-1,-,TRBD1,TRBV18,CASSPFDRGEAFF,TGTGCCAGCTCACCATTCGACAGGGGTGAAGCTTTCTTT
TRBJ2-3,-,-,TRBV30,CAWLRSTDTQYF,TGTGCCTGGCTACGGAGCACAGATACGCAGTATTTT
TRBJ2-1,-,TRBD2,TRBV7-3,CASSLLAAGPNNEQFF,TGTGCCAGCAGCCTACTAGCGGCAGGCCCCAACAATGAGCAGTTCTTC
TRBJ2-7,-,TRBD1,TRBV29-1,CSVSRDRGTYEQYF,TGCAGCGTCAGCCGGGACAGGGGTACCTACGAGCAGTACTTC
TRBJ1-5,few,-,TRBV2,CASSDDSLSNQPQHF,TGTGCCAGCAGTGACGACAGTTTAAGCAATCAGCCCCAGCATTTT
TRBJ2-7,few,-,TRBV28,CASSLGQYEQYF,TGTGCCAGCAGTTTAGGACAGTACGAGCAGTACTTC
TRBJ1-2,few,-,TRBV5-1,CASSLGDNYGYTF,TGCGCCAGCAGCTTGGGCGATAACTATGGCTACACCTTC
TRBJ2-7,-,TRBD2,TRBV7-9,CASSFPQWEGRSYEQYF,TGTGCCAGCAGCTTTCCCCAGTGGGAGGGGCGGTCCTACGAGCAGTACTTC
TRBJ1-2,-,TRBD1,TRBV7-2,CASSQDRGGHGYTF,TGTGCCAGCAGCCAAGACAGGGGAGGCCATGGCTACACCTTC
TRBJ2-7,-,-,TRBV14,CASSPDILSYEQYF,TGTGCCAGCAGCCCCGACATCCTCTCCTACGAGCAGTACTTC
TRBJ1-2,-,TRBD1,TRBV27,CASALDGTGRPGTF,TGTGCCAGTGCCCTCGACGGGACAGGGCGGCCCGGCACCTTC
TRBJ2-1,few,-,TRBV14,CASSLQGSSYNEQFF,TGTGCCAGCAGCCTCCAGGGGAGCTCCTACAATGAGCAGTTCTTC
TRBJ2-3,few,-,TRBV25-1,CASSESAEGWTDTQYF,TGTGCCAGCAGTGAATCAGCGGAGGGCTGGACAGATACGCAGTATTTT
TRBJ1-4,few,-,TRBV5-4,CASSLAGRWGEKLFF,TGTGCCAGCAGCTTGGCCGGGCGGTGGGGCGAAAAACTGTTTTTT
TRBJ2-1,-,-,TRBV28,CASSLASLGQFF,TGTGCCAGCAGTTTGGCCTCCCTAGGGCAGTTCTTC
TRBJ2-1,few,TRBD2,TRBV19,CASSIDLGRESYEQFF,TGTGCCAGTAGTATAGATCTGGGGCGGGAGTCCTATGAGCAGTTCTTC
TRBJ1-1,-,TRBD1,TRBV25-1,CASSDTGAGTEAFF,TGTGCCAGCAGTGACACAGGGGCAGGTACTGAAGCTTTCTTT
TRBJ2-1,-,TRBD2,TRBV25-1,CASKSGLAGAEQFF,TGTGCCAGCAAATCGGGACTAGCGGGAGCTGAGCAGTTCTTC
TRBJ2-1,few,TRBD1,TRBV4-1,CASSQERQGNNEQFF,TGCGCCAGCAGCCAAGAGAGACAGGGTAACAATGAGCAGTTCTTC
TRBJ2-4,-,TRBD1,TRBV30,CAWSQLRGRGLYF,TGTGCCTGGAGTCAGCTCAGGGGGCGCGGTCTATACTTC
TRBJ2-3,-,TRBD1,TRBV19,CASSISSGTEGTDTQYF,TGTGCCAGTAGTATAAGCTCCGGGACAGAAGGCACAGATACGCAGTATTTT
TRBJ2-7,few,-,TRBV28,CASGPSSYEQYF,TGTGCCAGCGGGCCGAGCTCCTACGAGCAGTACTTC
TRBJ2-1,few,-,TRBV19,CASSTSLSRNEQFF,TGTGCCAGTAGTACTAGCCTCTCGAGGAATGAGCAGTTCTTC
TRBJ2-1,few,-,TRBV1,CTSSQDDGLAGHNEQFF,TGCACCAGCAGCCAAGATGACGGACTAGCGGGGCACAATGAGCAGTTCTTC
TRBJ2-1,-,TRBD2,TRBV30,CAWAAGLADNEQFF,TGTGCCTGGGCGGCGGGGCTAGCGGACAATGAGCAGTTCTTC
TRBJ2-5,few,TRBD1,TRBV15,CATSRTGQALQETQYF,TGTGCCACCAGCAGAACCGGACAGGCACTCCAAGAGACCCAGTACTTC
TRBJ2-3,few,TRBD2,TRBV4-3,CASRGRGGRGTDTQYF,TGCGCCAGCAGGGGTCGGGGCGGGAGAGGGACAGATACGCAGTATTTT
TRBJ2-1,few,-,TRBV25-1,CASSVGGKGHNEQFF,TGTGCCAGCAGTGTGGGCGGGAAGGGCCACAATGAGCAGTTCTTC
TRBJ2-7,-,TRBD1,TRBV27,CASSFQWTGRNEQYF,TGTGCCAGCAGTTTTCAGTGGACAGGGCGGAACGAGCAGTACTTC
TRBJ2-1,-,TRBD1,TRBV10-3,CAISLGRTGDDEQFF,TGTGCCATCAGCCTAGGTCGGACAGGGGACGATGAGCAGTTCTTC
TRBJ2-1,few,TRBD1,TRBV18,CASSLDLTGGYNEQFF,TGTGCCAGCTCACTGGATTTGACAGGGGGCTATAATGAGCAGTTCTTC
TRBJ2-5,few,-,TRBV6-5,CASSFAGTETQYF,TGTGCCAGCAGTTTCGCGGGAACAGAGACCCAGTACTTC
TRBJ1-5,-,-,TRBV28,CASTIEGQPQHF,TGTGCCAGCACCATTGAGGGCCAGCCCCAGCATTTT